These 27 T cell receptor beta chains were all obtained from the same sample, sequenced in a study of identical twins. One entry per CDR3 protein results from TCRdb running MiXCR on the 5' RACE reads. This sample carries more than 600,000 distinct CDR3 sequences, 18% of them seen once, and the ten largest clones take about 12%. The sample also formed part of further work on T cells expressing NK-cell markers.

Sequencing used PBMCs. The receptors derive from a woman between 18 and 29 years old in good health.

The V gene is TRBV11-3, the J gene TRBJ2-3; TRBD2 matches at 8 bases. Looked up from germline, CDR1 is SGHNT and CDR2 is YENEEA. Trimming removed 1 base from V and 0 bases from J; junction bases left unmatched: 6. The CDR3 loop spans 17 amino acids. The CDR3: CASSLGAGARSTDTQYF. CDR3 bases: TGTGCCAGCAGCTTAGGAGCGGGGGCGCGTAGCACAGATACGCAGTATTTT.

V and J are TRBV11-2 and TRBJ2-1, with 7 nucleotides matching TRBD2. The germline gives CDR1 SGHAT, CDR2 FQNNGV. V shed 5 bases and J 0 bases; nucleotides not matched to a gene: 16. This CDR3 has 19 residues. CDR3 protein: CASSGIGLAETGSYNEQFF. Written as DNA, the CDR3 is TGTGCCAGCAGCGGGATTGGGCTAGCGGAGACGGGCTCCTACAATGAGCAGTTCTTC.

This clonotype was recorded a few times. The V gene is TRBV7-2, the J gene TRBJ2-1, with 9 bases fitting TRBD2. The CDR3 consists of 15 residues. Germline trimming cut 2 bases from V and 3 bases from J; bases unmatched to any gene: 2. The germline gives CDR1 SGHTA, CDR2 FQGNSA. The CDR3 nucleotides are TGTGCCAGCAGCTTAACTAGCGGGTTCTACAATGAGCAGTTCTTC. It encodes CASSLTSGFYNEQFF.

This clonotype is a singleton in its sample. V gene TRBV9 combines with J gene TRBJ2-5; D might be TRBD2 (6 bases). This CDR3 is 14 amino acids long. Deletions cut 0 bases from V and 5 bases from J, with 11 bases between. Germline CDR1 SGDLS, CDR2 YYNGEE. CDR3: CASSVAAGMETQYF. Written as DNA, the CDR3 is TGTGCCAGCAGCGTAGCCGCGGGGATGGAGACCCAGTACTTC.

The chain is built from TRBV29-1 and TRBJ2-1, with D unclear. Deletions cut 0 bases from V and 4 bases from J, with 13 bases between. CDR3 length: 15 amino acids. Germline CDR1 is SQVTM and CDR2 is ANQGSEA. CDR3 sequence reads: CSVEEPDGLYNEQFF. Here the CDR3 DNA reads TGCAGCGTTGAAGAACCGGACGGATTATACAATGAGCAGTTCTTC.

DNA for the CDR3: TGTGCCAGCAGTTACTCGGCTGCGGGAAGTCAGCCCCAGCATTTT. Translation: CASSYSAAGSQPQHF. The genes are TRBV6-5 and TRBJ1-5; no reliable D call. The CDR3 runs to 15 residues. V lost 0 bases and J lost 6, with 12 bases in between. CDR1 and CDR2 from the germline V gene are MNHEY and SVGAGI.

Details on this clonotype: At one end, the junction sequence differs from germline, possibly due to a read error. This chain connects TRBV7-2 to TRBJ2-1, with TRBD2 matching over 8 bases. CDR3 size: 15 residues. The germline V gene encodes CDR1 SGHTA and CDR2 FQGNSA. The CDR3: CASSLALNLAGTSVF. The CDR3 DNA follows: TGTGCCAGCAGCTTAGCTTTAAACTTAGCGGGGACGTCGGTCTTC.

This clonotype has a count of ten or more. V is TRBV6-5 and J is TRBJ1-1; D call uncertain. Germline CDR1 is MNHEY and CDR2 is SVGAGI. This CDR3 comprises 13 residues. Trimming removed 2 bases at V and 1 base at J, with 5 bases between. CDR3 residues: CASSYQWNTEAFF. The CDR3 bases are TGTGCCAGCAGTTACCAGTGGAACACTGAAGCTTTCTTT.

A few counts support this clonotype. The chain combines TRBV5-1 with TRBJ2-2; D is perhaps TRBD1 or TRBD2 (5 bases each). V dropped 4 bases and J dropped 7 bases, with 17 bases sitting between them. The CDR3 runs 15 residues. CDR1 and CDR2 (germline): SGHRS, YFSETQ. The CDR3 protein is CASSGSQQGNGELFF. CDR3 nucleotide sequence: TGCGCCAGCAGCGGGAGCCAGCAGGGTAACGGGGAGCTGTTTTTT.

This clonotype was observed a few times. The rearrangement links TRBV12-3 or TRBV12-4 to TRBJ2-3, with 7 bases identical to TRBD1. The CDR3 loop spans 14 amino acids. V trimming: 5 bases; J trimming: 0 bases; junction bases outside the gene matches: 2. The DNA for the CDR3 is TGTGCCAGCAGTAAGACAGGGAGCACAGATACGCAGTATTTT. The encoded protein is CASSKTGSTDTQYF.

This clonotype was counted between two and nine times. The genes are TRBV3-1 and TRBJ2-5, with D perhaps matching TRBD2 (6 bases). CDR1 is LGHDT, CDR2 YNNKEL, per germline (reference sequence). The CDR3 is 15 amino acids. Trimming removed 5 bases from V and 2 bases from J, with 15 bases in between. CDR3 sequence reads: CASSGDSYRQETQYF. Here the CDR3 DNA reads TGTGCCAGCAGCGGGGACTCCTACCGTCAAGAGACCCAGTACTTC.

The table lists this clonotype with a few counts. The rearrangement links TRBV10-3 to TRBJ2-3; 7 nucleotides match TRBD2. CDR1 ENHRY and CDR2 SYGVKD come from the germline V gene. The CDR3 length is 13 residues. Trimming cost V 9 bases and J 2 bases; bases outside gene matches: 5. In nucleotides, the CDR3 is TGTGCCATATCGCGGGGGAACACAGATACGCAGTATTTT. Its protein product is CAISRGNTDTQYF.

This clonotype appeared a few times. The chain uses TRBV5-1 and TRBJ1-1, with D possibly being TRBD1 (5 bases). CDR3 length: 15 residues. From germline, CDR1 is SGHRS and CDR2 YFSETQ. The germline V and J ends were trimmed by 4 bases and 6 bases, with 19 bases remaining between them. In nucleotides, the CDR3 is TGCGCCAGCAGCACGGGAGATCAGGGATTCGCTGAAGCTTTCTTT. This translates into CASSTGDQGFAEAFF.

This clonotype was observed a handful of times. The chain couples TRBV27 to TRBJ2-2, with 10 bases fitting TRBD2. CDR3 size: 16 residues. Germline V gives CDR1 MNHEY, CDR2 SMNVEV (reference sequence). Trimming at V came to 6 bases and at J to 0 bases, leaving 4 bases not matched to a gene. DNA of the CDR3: TGTGCCAGCAGCCGACTAGCGGGCACGAACACCGGGGAGCTGTTTTTT. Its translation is CASSRLAGTNTGELFF.

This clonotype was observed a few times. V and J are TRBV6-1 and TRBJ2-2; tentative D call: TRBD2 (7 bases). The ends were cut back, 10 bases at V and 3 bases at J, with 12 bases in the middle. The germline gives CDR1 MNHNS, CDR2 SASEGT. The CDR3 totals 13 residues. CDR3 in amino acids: CATRGADTGELFF. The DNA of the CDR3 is TGTGCCACCCGGGGGGCAGACACCGGGGAGCTGTTTTTT.

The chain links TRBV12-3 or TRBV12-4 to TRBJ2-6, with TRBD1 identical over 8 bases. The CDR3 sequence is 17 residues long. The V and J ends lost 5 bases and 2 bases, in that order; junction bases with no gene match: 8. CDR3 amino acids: CASSPQGASPGANVLTF. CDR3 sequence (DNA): TGTGCCAGCAGTCCCCAGGGGGCGTCCCCTGGGGCCAACGTCCTGACTTTC.

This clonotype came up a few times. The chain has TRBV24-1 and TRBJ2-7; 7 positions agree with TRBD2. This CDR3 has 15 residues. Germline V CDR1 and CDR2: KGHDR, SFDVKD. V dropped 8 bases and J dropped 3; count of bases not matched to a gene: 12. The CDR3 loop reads CATTLIGREIYEQYF. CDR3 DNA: TGTGCCACCACCCTTATTGGGCGGGAGATCTACGAGCAGTACTTC.

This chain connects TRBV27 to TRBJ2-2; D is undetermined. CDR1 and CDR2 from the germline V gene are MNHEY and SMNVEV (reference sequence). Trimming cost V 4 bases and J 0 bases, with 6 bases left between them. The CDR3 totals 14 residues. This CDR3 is CASSSLSNTGELFF. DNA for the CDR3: TGTGCCAGCAGTTCCCTTTCGAACACCGGGGAGCTGTTTTTT.

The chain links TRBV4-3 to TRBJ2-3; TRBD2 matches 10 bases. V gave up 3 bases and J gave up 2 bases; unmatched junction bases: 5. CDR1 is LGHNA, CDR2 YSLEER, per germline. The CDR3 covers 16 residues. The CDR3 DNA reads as TGCGCCAGCAGCCAGAACCTAGCGGGAGACACAGATACGCAGTATTTT. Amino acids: CASSQNLAGDTDTQYF.

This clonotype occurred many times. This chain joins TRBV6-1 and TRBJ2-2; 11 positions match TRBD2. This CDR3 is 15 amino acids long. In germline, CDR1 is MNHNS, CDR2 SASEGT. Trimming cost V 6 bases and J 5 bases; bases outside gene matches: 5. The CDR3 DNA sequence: TGTGCCAGCAGACAGCTAGCGGGAGGTACCGGGGAGCTGTTTTTT. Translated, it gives CASRQLAGGTGELFF.

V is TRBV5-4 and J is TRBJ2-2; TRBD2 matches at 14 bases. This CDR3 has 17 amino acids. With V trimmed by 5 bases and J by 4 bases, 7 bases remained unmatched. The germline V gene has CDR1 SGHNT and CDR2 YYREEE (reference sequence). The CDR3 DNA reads TGTGCCAGCAGTTTCCCGACTAGCGGGGGGGTCACCGGGGAGCTGTTTTTT. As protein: CASSFPTSGGVTGELFF.

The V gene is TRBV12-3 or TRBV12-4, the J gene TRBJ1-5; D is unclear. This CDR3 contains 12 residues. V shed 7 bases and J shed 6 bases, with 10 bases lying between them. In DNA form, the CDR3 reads TGTGCCAGCAACAGAAATGGTCAGCCCCAGCATTTT. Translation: CASNRNGQPQHF.

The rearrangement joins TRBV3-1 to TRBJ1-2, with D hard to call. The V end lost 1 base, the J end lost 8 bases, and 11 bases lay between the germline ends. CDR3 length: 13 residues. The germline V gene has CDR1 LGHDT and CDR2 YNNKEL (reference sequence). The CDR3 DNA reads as TGTGCCAGCAGCCAAGGAGGGCCTCAGGGCTACACCTTC. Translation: CASSQGGPQGYTF.

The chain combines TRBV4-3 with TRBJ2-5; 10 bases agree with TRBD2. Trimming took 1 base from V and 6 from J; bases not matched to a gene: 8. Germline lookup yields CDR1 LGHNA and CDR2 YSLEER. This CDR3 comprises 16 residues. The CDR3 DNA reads TGCGCCAGCAGCCAAGGGGTAGCTAGCGGGAGCCAGACCCAGTACTTC. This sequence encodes CASSQGVASGSQTQYF.

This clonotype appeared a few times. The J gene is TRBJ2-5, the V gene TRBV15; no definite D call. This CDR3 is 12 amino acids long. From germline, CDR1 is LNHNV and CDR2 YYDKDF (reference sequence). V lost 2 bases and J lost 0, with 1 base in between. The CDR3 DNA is TGTGCCACCAGCAGACACCAAGAGACCCAGTACTTC. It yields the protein CATSRHQETQYF.

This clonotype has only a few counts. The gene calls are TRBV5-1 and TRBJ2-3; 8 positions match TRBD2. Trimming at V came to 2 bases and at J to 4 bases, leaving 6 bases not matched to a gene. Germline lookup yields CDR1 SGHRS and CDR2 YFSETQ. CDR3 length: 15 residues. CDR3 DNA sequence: TGCGCCAGCAGCTTTGGAGCGGGAGAACCAGATACGCAGTATTTT. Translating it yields CASSFGAGEPDTQYF.

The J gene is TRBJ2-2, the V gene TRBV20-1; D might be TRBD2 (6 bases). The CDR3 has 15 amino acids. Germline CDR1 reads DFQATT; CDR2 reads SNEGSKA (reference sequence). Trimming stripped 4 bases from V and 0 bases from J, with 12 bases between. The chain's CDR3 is CSATKAGTNTGELFF. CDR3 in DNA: TGCAGTGCTACTAAGGCGGGGACGAACACCGGGGAGCTGTTTTTT.